This T cell receptor beta chain was observed in a study of low-dose radiotherapy and immunotherapy resistance in tumors. Study overall: Over 26 weeks, cohort 2 got 1 Gy every two weeks, reaching 13 Gy.

TRAV- and TRBV-specific primers were used for first-strand cDNA, which covered alpha and beta chains. Amplification of TCRs used a constant-region primer and V-primer adapter for 20 PCR cycles. TCRdb reanalysed the reads using MiXCR and keeps one entry per CDR3 protein. This repertoire shows 95,000 to 100,000 distinct CDR3 sequences, less than 25% found once; its top ten account for over 4%. This sample's time point: after trial treatment. Treatment here: LDRT plus nivolumab, ipilimumab, low-dose cyclophosphamide and aspirin (RACIN trial). The CDR3 runs to 17 residues. The V and J ends lost 7 bases and 3 bases, in that order; junction bases with no gene match: 11. Per germline, CDR1 SGHTA and CDR2 FQGNSA. This clonotype was counted at least ten times.

The chain couples TRBV7-2 to TRBJ2-2; 10 bases align to TRBD2. This receptor was taken from a male donor with prostate cancer. The material sequenced was PBMCs, taken after low-dose radiotherapy plus immunotherapy. The CDR3 reads CASTQTLAGAYTGELFF. In nucleotides, the CDR3 is TGTGCCAGCACCCAGACCCTAGCGGGGGCTTACACCGGGGAGCTGTTTTTT.